These 7 T cell receptor beta chains share one sample of origin, sequenced in a study of shared clonotypes between healthy human individuals. Assay used: immunoSEQ multiplex PCR; TCRdb lists only in-frame clones, some missing. Of about 2 million clones listed, 85% to 95% are singletons. As defined, naive CD8 cells were CD45RO-negative and positively selected for CCR7, with terminally differentiated effector memory CD45RA+ cells excluded. Sequencing was performed on naive CD8+ T cells sorted from blood. The source of these receptors is a man younger than 35 in good health.

Comments on this clone: Other DNA variants within this sample encode the same CDR3. The chain joins TRBV15 to TRBJ2-3; 10 nucleotides match TRBD2. This CDR3 comprises 16 residues. V lost 1 base and J lost 1; bases outside the gene matches: 2. The germline V gene encodes CDR1 LNHNV and CDR2 YYDKDF (reference sequence). The CDR3 DNA sequence: TGTGCCACCAGCAGAGGCCTAGCGGGAGGCACAGATACGCAGTATTTT. Protein product: CATSRGLAGGTDTQYF.

This clone has only a few counts. This rearrangement joins TRBV2 to TRBJ1-5; TRBD1 agrees at 10 bases. The CDR3 runs 17 residues. In germline, CDR1 is SNHLY, CDR2 FYNNEI. Losses at the gene ends were 1 base for V and 1 base for J; bases not matched to a gene: 4. CDR3 residues: CASSEEGQGLSNQPQHF. In nucleotides, the CDR3 is TGTGCCAGCAGTGAAGAGGGACAGGGGTTGAGCAATCAGCCCCAGCATTTT.

This chain links TRBV30 with TRBJ1-5, with D possibly matching TRBD1 (6 bases). The V gene's germline CDR1 is GTSNPN and CDR2 SVGIG (reference sequence). V was cut by 2 bases and J by 3 bases, with 17 bases left in between. The CDR3 consists of 16 residues. This chain's CDR3 is CAWSTEGGHFNQPQHF. CDR3 in DNA: TGTGCCTGGAGTACGGAGGGGGGGCACTTCAATCAGCCCCAGCATTTT.

The J gene is TRBJ1-4, the V gene TRBV27, with no clear D. Between the trimmed V and J ends, which lost 3 bases and 0 bases, there was a span of 11 bases. This CDR3 is built from 16 residues. The V gene's germline CDR1 is MNHEY and CDR2 SMNVEV (reference sequence). The CDR3 region has the DNA TGTGCCAGCAGTTTCCGATCACTAGCAACTAATGAAAAACTGTTTTTT. Translating gives CASSFRSLATNEKLFF.

The rearrangement uses TRBV5-6 and TRBJ2-1, with D maybe TRBD2 (6 bases). CDR3 size: 17 residues. CDR1 is SGHDT and CDR2 is YYEEEE in the germline V gene. V lost 3 bases and J lost 3, with 19 bases in between. CDR3 sequence: CASSWGMEGEDYNEQFF. The CDR3 bases are TGTGCCAGCAGCTGGGGAATGGAGGGTGAGGACTACAATGAGCAGTTCTTC.

The chain is built from TRBV6-4 and TRBJ2-7, with a possible D match to TRBD1 (5 bases). With 4 bases removed from V and 0 bases from J, the gap between germline ends came to 16 bases. Germline CDR1 is MRHNA and CDR2 is SNTAGT. This CDR3 is built from 16 residues. CDR3 sequence reads: CASSVPFDRSSYEQYF. The CDR3 DNA reads as TGTGCCAGCAGTGTCCCCTTCGACAGAAGCTCCTACGAGCAGTACTTC.

V usage is TRBV5-1 and J usage is TRBJ2-5, with D unresolved. The CDR3 runs to 15 residues. Germline loops: CDR1 SGHRS, CDR2 YFSETQ. Trimming stripped 0 bases from V and 4 bases from J, with 13 bases between. CDR3 sequence (DNA): TGCGCCAGCAGCTTGGGTGCAGGCCCGGGAGAGACCCAGTACTTC. It translates to CASSLGAGPGETQYF.